This entry is about one T cell receptor beta chain. The J segment lost 4 bases and the V segment lost 4 bases, leaving 6 bases of the junction unmatched. This CDR3 is 15 amino acids long. Germline-derived CDR1 and CDR2 are SGHVS and FQNEAQ. Sequencing was performed with immunoSEQ multiplex PCR; in TCRdb, only in-frame clones are kept and a portion is missing. The sample includes 350,000 to 400,000 clones, about 88% of them seen just once. This entry is derived from a study of blood T cell repertoires in COVID-19. Whole-study context: Sample material is recorded as cDNA or gDNA derived from T cells, B-cell-depleted T cells, or PBMCs.

Participants reported their clinical history, and cohort assignment relied on those reports. Two negative PCRs, clearance, or symptom resolution had been documented for recovered Cohort 3 donors. The genes are TRBV7-8 and TRBJ1-3; 8 nucleotides line up with TRBD1. The material sequenced was PBMCs or T cells enriched from blood (not recorded which). The receptor comes from a woman younger than 30 who had recovered from COVID-19. This CDR3 is CASSYRQGPGNTIYF. DNA for the CDR3: TGTGCCAGCAGCTATCGACAGGGGCCCGGAAACACCATATATTTT.